The entry below describes one T cell receptor beta chain. Its binding antigen is unknown. Base qualities are not recorded, but no much larger clone differs from it by a single base. The source of the sample is a study of blood T cell repertoires in COVID-19 (dated by TCRdb to the early 2020s). About the study as a whole: The collaborator samples originated in the United States, Italy and Spain and spanned the acute and convalescent phases of COVID-19. The material from the prospective study consisted of cDNA or gDNA derived from T cells, B-cell-depleted T cells, or PBMCs. The dataset comprised deeply sampled blood TCRbeta repertoires from subjects exposed to, actively infected with, or recovered from COVID-19. A freely available public database, intended as a resource for researchers studying the immune response to SARS-CoV-2, is where the repertoires were released. Samples were obtained from the ongoing ImmuneRACE study (first 160 participants) and from 950 to 1,500 subjects provided by 6 global collaborators. The sample metadata nearly always contained a de-identified subject ID, COVID-19 status, age in years and sex. Where available, HLA class I and class II types were obtained from metadata supplied by the sample provider rather than from assay-based typing.

Study-level results and caveats: The quantity of clinical and demographic metadata differed by source and by participant and was supplied without curation.

Collaborating institutions collected whole blood in K2EDTA tubes following their own protocols. For TCRbeta analysis, collaborators shipped samples as frozen whole blood, isolated PBMCs, or DNA extracted from either of those sample types. Reading the germline V gene (reference sequence) gives CDR1 PRHDT and CDR2 FYEKMQ. Trimming removed 2 bases from V and 1 base from J, leaving 9 bases between the germline ends. CDR3 length: 15 amino acids, cysteine to phenylalanine. Only the CDR3 DNA is retained, 45 bases long and in frame from the first base. TCRbeta CDR3 regions were amplified from genomic DNA using the immunoSEQ Assay, a bias-controlled multiplex PCR. For the original study's pipeline: The number of nucleated cells in each sample was estimated from the amplification of reference gene primers within the assay. Sequence reads were collapsed and filtered to measure the absolute abundance of every unique TCRbeta CDR3 rearrangement. For each sample, productive Simpson clonality was calculated as the square root of Simpson's diversity index across productive rearrangements. TCRdb limited this immuneACCESS table to in-frame rearrangements with V and J called. A share of clones is missing; checked studies link under half to unresolved V genes, and the rest is unexplained. V, J and clone size reflect that table, while D and trimming were determined from the DNA. The sample table lists some 100,000 clones, roughly 92% of them with a count of one. Together, the top ten hold 4.5% to 6% of the sample.

The sample was peripheral blood. The sequence derives from a man between 65 and 85 years old with acute or convalescent COVID-19. The rearranged segments are TRBV13 and TRBJ2-1; the D gene is perhaps TRBD2, from 6 matching bases. The nucleotide sequence reads TGTGCCAGCAGCTTACGCGGGGATTCCTACAATGAGCAGTTCTTC. Its coded protein is CASSLRGDSYNEQFF.